This T cell receptor (beta chain) was documented in a study of blood T cell repertoires in COVID-19. Libraries were prepared by immunoSEQ multiplex PCR; TCRdb keeps only in-frame clonotypes and omits some of them. The profile shows more than 60,000 clones, roughly 85% of them singletons. V was pared by 1 base and J by 5 bases, with 13 bases of the junction left unmatched. Germline V gene lookup returns CDR1 SGHRS and CDR2 YFSETQ. This CDR3 is built from 17 residues. This receptor was obtained from a woman older than 75 with active or convalescent COVID-19. Input material: peripheral blood. V gene TRBV5-1 combines with J gene TRBJ1-1; 8 positions agree with TRBD1. The CDR3 loop is CASSLSGQGASYTEAFF. In DNA, the CDR3 is TGCGCCAGCAGCTTGAGCGGGCAGGGGGCCAGTTATACTGAAGCTTTCTTT.